The following is a TCR beta chain sequence with its context. The antigen is undetermined. Clones were read by immunoSEQ multiplex PCR, and TCRdb kept only the in-frame ones, dropping some. This table has approximately 19,000 clones, 76% appearing once. The CDR3 has 10 amino acids. Before the COVID-19 pandemic, during about 2011-2018, CD4+ T cells were taken from unexposed donors. CD4+ T cells were isolated from the cells after around 11 days of culture. Cells permitting, SARS-CoV-2 S/N and four cold-coronavirus spikes were tested on unexposed-donor CD4+ T cells. A few million PBMCs per well were cultured with 7.5 to 10 IU/ml IL-2. Half the medium was replaced with IL-2 medium on days 3 and 7. The sample is drawn from a study of CD4 T cells in relation to SARS-CoV-2 and coronaviruses. Study as a whole: The negative reference was HIV-1 Nef peptide pool or peptide-free culture.

The material sequenced was CD4+ T cells from PBMCs, cultured in vitro. V is TRBV21-1 and J is TRBJ1-5. TRBV21-1 is a recognized pseudogene. The clonotype comes from a human donor in good health. The CDR3 reads CASSNQPQHF. The DNA for the CDR3 is TGTGCCAGCAGCAATCAGCCCCAGCATTTT.